The 5 T cell receptor beta chains given below trace back to one sample, sequenced in a study of spatial heterogeneity in lung cancer. Via MiXCR, TCRdb re-called the 5' RACE reads, giving one row per CDR3 protein. Here the sample spans 51,000 or so distinct CDR3 sequences, around 7% being singletons. Time point here: blood at routine non-recurrence follow-up after resection. Researchers sequenced whole RNA taken from tumor, nontumor lung or frozen PBMC without sorting. Material: PBMCs, obtained at follow-up. These receptors came from a female donor with early-stage non-small cell lung cancer.

This clonotype occurred many times. The gene calls are TRBV5-1 and TRBJ1-1; 7 bases are a match to TRBD1. Unmatched junction bases numbered 7, after V lost 5 bases and J lost 3 bases. The CDR3 extends over 14 amino acids. Germline-derived CDR1 and CDR2 are SGHRS and YFSETQ. CDR3 region: CASSEQGPYTEAFF. The CDR3 region has the DNA TGCGCCAGCAGTGAACAGGGGCCCTACACTGAAGCTTTCTTT.

To note about this clonotype: A much bigger clone sits one base away, suggesting this may be a read error. This chain links TRBV7-9 with TRBJ2-2, with 7 nucleotides matching TRBD2. Losses at the gene ends were 5 bases for V and 4 bases for J; bases not matched to a gene: 10. The CDR3 extends over 16 amino acids. Germline V CDR1 and CDR2: SEHNR, FQNEAQ (reference sequence). The CDR3 bases are TGTGCCAGCAGCCCCGCCCGAGGGGAGGGCACCGGGGAGCTGTTTTTT. This encodes CASSPARGEGTGELFF.

There are a few counts of this clonotype. The rearrangement uses TRBV3-1 and TRBJ1-2; D is uncertain. The CDR3 loop spans 12 amino acids. The V gene's germline CDR1 is LGHDT and CDR2 YNNKEL (reference sequence). The V gene lost 3 bases and the J gene lost 2 bases, with 4 bases spanning the gap. The CDR3 sequence: CASSQGNYGYTF. CDR3 coding DNA: TGTGCCAGCAGCCAGGGAAACTATGGCTACACCTTC.

This clonotype was recorded many times. The chain employs TRBV5-1 and TRBJ2-3; 16 bases are a match to TRBD2. The CDR3 sequence is 18 residues long. V was pared by 1 base and J by 4 bases, with 6 bases of the junction left unmatched. Germline V gives CDR1 SGHRS, CDR2 YFSETQ. DNA of the CDR3: TGCGCCAGCAGCTTGACAGGGACTAGCGGGGGGGCCGCAGATACGCAGTATTTT. This encodes CASSLTGTSGGAADTQYF. The whole variable domain, filled in from reference TRBV5-1 and TRBJ2-3, reads KAGVTQTPRYLIKTRGQQVTLSCSPISGHRSVSWYQQTPGQGLQFLFEYFSETQRNKGNFPGRFSGRQFSNSRSEMNVSTLELGDSALYLCASSLTGTSGGAADTQYFGPGTRLTVL.

In its sample, this clonotype was seen many times. The V gene is TRBV29-1, the J gene TRBJ2-7; TRBD2 might be the D (6 bases). The CDR3 runs 14 residues. Germline values: CDR1 SQVTM, CDR2 ANQGSEA. V was cut by 4 bases and J by 1 base, with 14 bases left in between. CDR3 in DNA: TGCAGCGTTGTATACCGGGACTTTTCCTACGAGCAGTACTTC. Residues: CSVVYRDFSYEQYF.